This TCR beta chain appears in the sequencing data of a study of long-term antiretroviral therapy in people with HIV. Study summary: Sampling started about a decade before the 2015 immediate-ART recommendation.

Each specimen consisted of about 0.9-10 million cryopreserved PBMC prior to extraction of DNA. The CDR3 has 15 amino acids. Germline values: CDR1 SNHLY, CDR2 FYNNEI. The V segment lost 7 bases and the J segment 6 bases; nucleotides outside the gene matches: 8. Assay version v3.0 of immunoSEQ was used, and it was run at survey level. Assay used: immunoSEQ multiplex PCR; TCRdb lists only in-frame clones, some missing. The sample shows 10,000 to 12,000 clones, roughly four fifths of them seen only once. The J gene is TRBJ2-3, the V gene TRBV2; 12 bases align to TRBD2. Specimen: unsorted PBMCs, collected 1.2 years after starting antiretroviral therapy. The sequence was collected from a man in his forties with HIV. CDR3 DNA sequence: TGTGCCAGCAAACGGGCTAGCGGGGGGGTTGATACGCAGTATTTT. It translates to CASKRASGGVDTQYF.